This T cell receptor beta chain came from a study of technical replicates of blood from a handful of donors. Comment on this clone: A junction end diverges from the germline sequence, so it may reflect a read error.

The CDR3 contains 15 residues. Germline-derived CDR1 and CDR2 are MGHRA and YSYEKL. Assay used: immunoSEQ multiplex PCR; TCRdb lists only in-frame clones, some missing. The table shows over 85,000 clones, with approximately 94% occurring only once. This chain connects TRBV4-1 to TRBJ2-7; 7 nucleotides align to TRBD2. The TCR comes from a human donor in good health. Input material: T cells isolated from PBMCs. DNA for the CDR3: TGCGCCAGCAGCAAAGAGGCGGGAGAGGCCTACGAGCAGTACTTC. Protein sequence: CASSKEAGEAYEQYF.